The 23 T cell receptor beta chains listed next were all sequenced from one sample in a study of Graves' ophthalmopathy and Graves' hyperthyroidism. The study amplified TCR beta CDR3 regions using RNA transcripts. HTBI-primed first-round RT-PCR preceded second-round multiplex PCR. TCRdb re-derived calls from the multiplex PCR reads in MiXCR, one entry per CDR3 protein. The sample contains a few hundred thousand distinct CDR3 sequences, about 16% of which appear only once. Sequences were obtained from peripheral blood. These receptors came from a woman younger than 35 with stable Graves' hyperthyroidism.

This clonotype was seen repeatedly, ten times or more. The chain carries TRBV9 and TRBJ2-2; D is undetermined. Per germline, CDR1 SGDLS and CDR2 YYNGEE. The CDR3 extends over 13 amino acids. Trimming shortened V by 2 bases and J by 3 bases, and 5 bases separated the two germline ends. CDR3 DNA sequence: TGTGCCAGCAGCGTTTGGGACACCGGGGAGCTGTTTTTT. Translated, it gives CASSVWDTGELFF.

Many counts were recorded for this clonotype. The chain has TRBV19 and TRBJ1-2; D is undetermined. Trimming stripped 3 bases from V and 3 bases from J, with 8 bases between. CDR3 length: 13 residues. Germline CDR1 is LNHDA and CDR2 is SQIVND (reference sequence). CDR3 sequence (DNA): TGTGCCAGTAGTATCGCTACAGACTATGGCTACACCTTC. Translated, it gives CASSIATDYGYTF.

The chain recombines TRBV28 with TRBJ1-5; 12 bases are shared with TRBD1. This CDR3 is built from 15 residues. The trim removed 6 bases at V and 6 bases at J, leaving 6 bases unmatched. CDR1 is MDHEN, CDR2 SYDVKM, per germline. CDR3 sequence: CASSRGQGAAQPQHF. DNA of the CDR3: TGTGCCAGCAGCCGGGGACAGGGGGCGGCTCAGCCCCAGCATTTT.

This clonotype was found many times. The chain has TRBV20-1 and TRBJ1-2, with D perhaps matching TRBD1 (5 bases). This CDR3 is 13 amino acids long. Trimming removed 0 bases at V and 6 bases at J, with 11 bases between. The germline CDR1 and CDR2 sequences are DFQATT and SNEGSKA (reference sequence). The CDR3 nucleotides are TGCAGTGCTAGAGACCAGGGTTCGGATGGCTACACCTTC. As protein: CSARDQGSDGYTF.

This clonotype showed up many times. The rearrangement uses TRBV20-1 and TRBJ1-1; 9 positions match TRBD1. The CDR3 contains 13 residues. The germline V gene encodes CDR1 DFQATT and CDR2 SNEGSKA (reference sequence). V trimming: 3 bases; J trimming: 5 bases; junction bases outside the gene matches: 4. The CDR3 loop is CSASPTGGTEAFF. The CDR3 DNA reads TGCAGTGCTAGCCCGACAGGGGGGACTGAAGCTTTCTTT.

As for this clonotype: A much larger clone lies one base from this, so it may be a read error. V gene TRBV24-1 combines with J gene TRBJ2-5, with 7 bases lining up with TRBD1. CDR1 and CDR2 (germline): KGHDR, SFDVKD. This CDR3 is 15 amino acids long. CDR3 region: CATSDPGQAQESQYF. CDR3 coding DNA: TGTGCCACCAGTGACCCAGGACAGGCCCAAGAGTCCCAGTACTTC.

Ten or more counts support this clonotype. The rearrangement uses TRBV14 and TRBJ1-2; 7 bases map to TRBD1. The CDR3 sequence is 18 residues long. J lost 2 bases, V lost 3 bases, and 15 bases had no gene match. The germline V gene encodes CDR1 SGHDN and CDR2 FVKESK. The CDR3 reads CASSQGPNSGTANYGYTF. The CDR3 DNA reads TGTGCCAGCAGCCAGGGCCCCAATTCCGGGACAGCCAACTATGGCTACACCTTC.

Of note for this clonotype: This may arise from a read error, as a much more abundant clone is one base away. The chain links TRBV7-2 to TRBJ1-2; the D is unclear. CDR3 size: 13 residues. Germline V lookup: CDR1 SGHTA, CDR2 FQGNSA. CDR3 sequence reads: CVSSRIPSYGYTF. In nucleotides, the CDR3 is TGTGTCAGCAGCCGCATCCCCTCCTATGGCTACACCTTC.

Many counts were recorded for this clonotype. The chain uses TRBV6-5 and TRBJ1-1, with unresolved D. Germline V CDR1 and CDR2: MNHEY, SVGAGI. This CDR3 has 13 amino acids. Trimming shortened V by 6 bases and J by 5 bases, and 13 bases separated the two germline ends. CDR3 bases: TGTGCCAGCAGACGGACGGGTGGGACTGAAGCTTTCTTT. It is translated as CASRRTGGTEAFF.

Many counts were recorded for this clonotype. The chain couples TRBV6-2 or TRBV6-3 to TRBJ2-5, with unresolved D. The germline gives CDR1 MNHEY, CDR2 SVGEGT. This CDR3 is built from 13 residues. Trimming took off 5 bases at V and 1 base at J, with 8 bases between the two ends. CDR3 nucleotides: TGTGCCAGCAGTGCCCCGGGCCAAGAGACCCAGTACTTC. Its protein is CASSAPGQETQYF.

The rearrangement joins TRBV7-2 to TRBJ1-1; possibly TRBD1 for D (5 bases). This CDR3 contains 12 residues. The germline gives CDR1 SGHTA, CDR2 FQGNSA. V lost 1 base and J lost 8, with 8 bases in between. The CDR3 DNA sequence: TGTGCCAGCAGCTTAGGAGGGGAAGAAGCTTTCTTT. This codes for CASSLGGEEAFF. The full variable domain, rest sourced from reference TRBV7-2 and TRBJ1-1, is GAGVSQSPSNKVTEKGKDVELRCDPISGHTALYWYRQSLGQGLEFLIYFQGNSAPDKSGLPSDRFSAERTGGSVSTLTIQRTQQEDSAVYLCASSLGGEEAFFGQGTRLTVV.

There are many counts of this clonotype. The chain employs TRBV6-2 or TRBV6-3 and TRBJ1-1; no clear D gene. Trimming shortened V by 7 bases and J by 6 bases, and 9 bases separated the two germline ends. The CDR3 loop spans 11 amino acids. Per the germline V gene, CDR1 is MNHEY and CDR2 is SVGEGT. Here the CDR3 reads CASTQMSEAFF. The CDR3 nucleotides are TGTGCCAGCACACAGATGTCTGAAGCTTTCTTT.

The J gene is TRBJ1-2, the V gene TRBV2; no definite D call. CDR3 length: 13 amino acids. CDR1 SNHLY and CDR2 FYNNEI come from the germline V gene. The V end was cut by 4 bases, the J end by 3 bases, with 9 bases between. CDR3 coding DNA: TGTGCCAGCAGTGGTTTTAGTGACTATGGCTACACCTTC. It yields the protein CASSGFSDYGYTF.

Comments on this clonotype: A much larger clonotype is one base distant, so this may be a read error. The CDR3 sequence is CASSQDTVYSHLHF. The CDR3, as DNA: TGTGCCAGCAGCCAAGATACAGTGTATTCACACCTCCACTTT. V is TRBV4-2 and J is TRBJ1-6; D gene unclear. The CDR3 runs 14 residues. Germline CDR1 LGHNA, CDR2 YNFKEQ.

Many counts were recorded for this clonotype. The CDR3, as DNA: TGTGCCAGCAGCGAGAGGAGTTATCAGCCCCAGCATTTT. This translates into CASSERSYQPQHF. The chain is built from TRBV7-8 and TRBJ1-5; D remains unclear. Trimming removed 5 bases from V and 5 bases from J, with 10 bases in between. The germline CDR1 and CDR2 sequences are SGHVS and FQNEAQ. There are 13 residues in the CDR3.

This clonotype came up many times. The chain joins TRBV11-2 to TRBJ2-2; perhaps TRBD2 as D (6 bases). Trimming cost V 4 bases and J 1 base, with 13 bases left between them. The CDR3 totals 16 residues. Germline V gives CDR1 SGHAT, CDR2 FQNNGV. This CDR3 reads CASSSGGILNTGELFF. The CDR3 DNA follows: TGTGCCAGCAGCTCCGGCGGGATCTTGAACACCGGGGAGCTGTTTTTT.

The table lists this clonotype with many counts. J is TRBJ1-1 and V is TRBV7-2, with no clear D. There are 15 residues in the CDR3. The ends were cut back, 5 bases at V and 10 bases at J, with 23 bases in the middle. CDR1 is SGHTA and CDR2 is FQGNSA in the germline V gene. CDR3 amino acids: CASSGRRRTSWGAFF. CDR3 DNA sequence: TGTGCCAGCAGCGGACGACGGCGGACCTCCTGGGGAGCTTTCTTT.

This clonotype was recorded at least ten times. This chain links TRBV11-2 with TRBJ2-4; D is uncertain. Germline CDR1 SGHAT, CDR2 FQNNGV. The CDR3 is 13 residues long. V shed 2 bases and J shed 7 bases, with 9 bases lying between them. The CDR3 region is CASSLTLGNIQYF. CDR3 in DNA: TGTGCCAGCAGCTTAACGCTGGGGAACATTCAGTACTTC.

This clonotype was counted ten times or more. V and J are TRBV12-3 or TRBV12-4 and TRBJ2-7; no reliable D call. The CDR3 covers 13 residues. V was shortened by 0 bases and J by 5 bases, with 8 bases between the two germline ends. CDR3 amino acids: CASSLAGIHEQYF. The CDR3 DNA is TGTGCCAGCAGTTTAGCAGGGATCCACGAGCAGTACTTC.

The table lists this clonotype with many counts. The chain uses TRBV7-9 and TRBJ1-1, with a possible D match to TRBD1 (6 bases). The length of the CDR3 is 15 residues. The germline V gene has CDR1 SEHNR and CDR2 FQNEAQ (reference sequence). The ends were cut back, 5 bases at V and 5 bases at J, with 18 bases in the middle. The CDR3 region has the DNA TGTGCCAGCAGCCCCAGTTTGGGGGCATGGACTGAAGCTTTCTTT. This translates into CASSPSLGAWTEAFF.

The chain combines TRBV12-3 or TRBV12-4 with TRBJ2-7; no definite D call. The germline V and J ends were trimmed by 8 bases and 0 bases, with 11 bases remaining between them. The CDR3 is made up of 13 amino acids. The CDR3 sequence: CASARSPSYEQYF. CDR3 bases: TGTGCCAGCGCCAGGTCGCCCTCCTACGAGCAGTACTTC.

The table lists this clonotype with many counts. The chain joins TRBV27 to TRBJ1-6; no definite D call. Germline V gene data show CDR1 as MNHEY and CDR2 as SMNVEV (reference sequence). The length of the CDR3 is 16 residues. Trimming shortened V by 0 bases and J by 2 bases, and 8 bases separated the two germline ends. The CDR3 DNA reads as TGTGCCAGCAGTTTATCGTGGAAGCCCTATAATTCACCCCTCCACTTT. Protein sequence: CASSLSWKPYNSPLHF.

This clonotype was detected many times. V usage is TRBV11-1 and J usage is TRBJ2-6; TRBD2 matches 7 bases. CDR1 is SGHAT and CDR2 is FQDESV in the germline V gene (reference sequence). Trimming took 2 bases from V and 0 from J; bases not matched to a gene: 10. The CDR3 spans 19 residues. Written as DNA, the CDR3 is TGTGCCAGCAGCTTAAGACGGGGGACTAATATCTCTGGGGCCAACGTCCTGACTTTC. Amino acid sequence: CASSLRRGTNISGANVLTF.